This T cell receptor (beta chain) was sequenced for a study of CD4 and CD8 cells across lung adenocarcinoma regions. Donors had localized lung adenocarcinoma, a non-small cell lung cancer. TCRdb fed the PCR reads into MiXCR, producing one record per CDR3 protein. This table holds approximately 4,200 distinct CDR3 sequences, 52% found once. The germline V gene encodes CDR1 MGHRA and CDR2 YSYEKL. CDR3 size: 15 residues. As to this clonotype: Sequence at one end of the junction differs from germline and may be a read error.

The sequence came from a female donor with lung adenocarcinoma. The CD4 and CD8 labels of this study may be unreliable. The genes are TRBV4-1 and TRBJ2-3; TRBD1 aligns across 7 bases. Specimen: CD4+ T cells from the center of a lung tumor. The CDR3 DNA is TGCGCCGGGGGTGAAGGGGGCCGGGACCCAGATACCCAGTATTTC. Its protein is CAGGEGGRDPDTQYF.